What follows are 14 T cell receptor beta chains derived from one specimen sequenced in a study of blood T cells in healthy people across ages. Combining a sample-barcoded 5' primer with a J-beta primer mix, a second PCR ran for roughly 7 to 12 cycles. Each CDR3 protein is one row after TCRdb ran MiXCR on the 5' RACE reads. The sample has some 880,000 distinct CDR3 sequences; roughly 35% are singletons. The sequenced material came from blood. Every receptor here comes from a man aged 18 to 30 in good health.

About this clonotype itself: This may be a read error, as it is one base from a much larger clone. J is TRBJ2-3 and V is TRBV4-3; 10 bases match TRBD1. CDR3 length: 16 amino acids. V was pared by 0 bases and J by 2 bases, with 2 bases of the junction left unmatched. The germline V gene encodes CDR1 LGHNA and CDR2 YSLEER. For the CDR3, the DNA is TGCGCCAGCAGCCAAGATGACAGGGGGCACACAGATACGCAGTATTTT. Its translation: CASSQDDRGHTDTQYF.

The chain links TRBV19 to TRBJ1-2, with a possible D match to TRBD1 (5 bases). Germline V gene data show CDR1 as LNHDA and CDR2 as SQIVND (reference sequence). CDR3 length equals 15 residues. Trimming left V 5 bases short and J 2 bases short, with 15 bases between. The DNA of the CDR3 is TGTGCCAGTAGTCCCCCCCAGGGCCGGAACTATGGCTACACCTTC. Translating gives CASSPPQGRNYGYTF.

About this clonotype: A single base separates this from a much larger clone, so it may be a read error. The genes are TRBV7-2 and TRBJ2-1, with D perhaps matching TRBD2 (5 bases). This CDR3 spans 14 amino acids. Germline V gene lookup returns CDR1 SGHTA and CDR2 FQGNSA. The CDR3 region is CASSLDPGYSEQFF. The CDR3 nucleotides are TGTGCCAGCAGCTTAGATCCGGGATACAGTGAGCAGTTCTTC.

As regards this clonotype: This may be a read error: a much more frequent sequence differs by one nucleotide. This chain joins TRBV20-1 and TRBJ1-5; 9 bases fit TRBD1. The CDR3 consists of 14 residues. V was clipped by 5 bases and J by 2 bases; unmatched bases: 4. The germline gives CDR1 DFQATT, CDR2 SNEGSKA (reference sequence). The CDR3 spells CSAGRTGGNQPQHF. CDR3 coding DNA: TGCAGTGCTGGACGGACAGGGGGCAATCAGCCCCAGCATTTT.

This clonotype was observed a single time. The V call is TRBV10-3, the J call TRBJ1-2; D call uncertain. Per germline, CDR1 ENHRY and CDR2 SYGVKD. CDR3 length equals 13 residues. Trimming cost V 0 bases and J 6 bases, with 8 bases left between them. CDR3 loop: CAISESARNGYTF. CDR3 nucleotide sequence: TGTGCCATCAGTGAGTCGGCGCGGAATGGCTACACCTTC.

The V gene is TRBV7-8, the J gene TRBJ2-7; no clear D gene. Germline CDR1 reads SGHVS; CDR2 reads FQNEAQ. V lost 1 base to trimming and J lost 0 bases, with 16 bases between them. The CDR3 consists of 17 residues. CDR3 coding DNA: TGTGCCAGCAGCTTAGATCGCTTAGGCACCGACTCCTACGAGCAGTACTTC. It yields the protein CASSLDRLGTDSYEQYF.

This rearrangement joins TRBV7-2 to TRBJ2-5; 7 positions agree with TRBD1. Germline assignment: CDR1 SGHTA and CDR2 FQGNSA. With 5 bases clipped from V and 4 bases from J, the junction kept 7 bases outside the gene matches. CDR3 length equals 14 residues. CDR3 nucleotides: TGTGCCAGCAGCCCCACAGGGGACAGAGAGACCCAGTACTTC. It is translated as CASSPTGDRETQYF.

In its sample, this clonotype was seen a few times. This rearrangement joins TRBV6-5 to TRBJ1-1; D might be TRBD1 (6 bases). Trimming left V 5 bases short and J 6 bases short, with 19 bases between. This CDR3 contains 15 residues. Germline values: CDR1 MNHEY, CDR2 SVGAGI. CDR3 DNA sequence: TGTGCCAGCAGTAACCAACAGGGCTTGTTAGCTGAAGCTTTCTTT. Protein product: CASSNQQGLLAEAFF.

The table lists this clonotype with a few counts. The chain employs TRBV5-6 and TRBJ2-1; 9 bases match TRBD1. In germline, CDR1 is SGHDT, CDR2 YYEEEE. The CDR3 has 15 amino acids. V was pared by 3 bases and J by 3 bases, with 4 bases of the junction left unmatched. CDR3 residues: CASSWGQGVYNEQFF. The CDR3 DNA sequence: TGTGCCAGCAGCTGGGGACAGGGCGTCTACAATGAGCAGTTCTTC.

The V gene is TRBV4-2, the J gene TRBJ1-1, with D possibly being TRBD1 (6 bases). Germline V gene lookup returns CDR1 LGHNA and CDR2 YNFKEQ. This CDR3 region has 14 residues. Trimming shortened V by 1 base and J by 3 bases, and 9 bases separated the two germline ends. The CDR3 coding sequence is TGTGCCAGCAGCCAAGGACAGGTTTACACTGAAGCTTTCTTT. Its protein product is CASSQGQVYTEAFF.

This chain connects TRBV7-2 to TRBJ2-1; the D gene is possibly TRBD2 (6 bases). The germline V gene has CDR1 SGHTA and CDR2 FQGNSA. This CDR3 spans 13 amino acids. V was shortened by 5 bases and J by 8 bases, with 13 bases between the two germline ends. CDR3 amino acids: CASSGPGVYEQFF. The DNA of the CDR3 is TGTGCCAGCAGCGGCCCGGGAGTATATGAGCAGTTCTTC.

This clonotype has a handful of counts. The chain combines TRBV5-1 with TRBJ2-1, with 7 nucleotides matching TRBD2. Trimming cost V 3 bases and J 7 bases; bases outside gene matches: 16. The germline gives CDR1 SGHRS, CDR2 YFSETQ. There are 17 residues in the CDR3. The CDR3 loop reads CASSYSWRAGPRNEQFF. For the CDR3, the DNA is TGCGCCAGCAGCTACTCCTGGAGAGCGGGGCCACGGAATGAGCAGTTCTTC.

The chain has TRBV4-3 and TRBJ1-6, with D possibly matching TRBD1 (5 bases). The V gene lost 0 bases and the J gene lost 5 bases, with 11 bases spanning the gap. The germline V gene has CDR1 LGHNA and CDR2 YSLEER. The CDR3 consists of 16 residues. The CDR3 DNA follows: TGCGCCAGCAGCCAAGATGGGACGCCCAATAATTCACCCCTCCACTTT. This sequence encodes CASSQDGTPNNSPLHF.

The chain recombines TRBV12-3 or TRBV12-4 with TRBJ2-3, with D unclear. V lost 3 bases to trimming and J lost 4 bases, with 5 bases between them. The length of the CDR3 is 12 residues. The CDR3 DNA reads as TGTGCCAGCAGTTTTTGGTCAGATACGCAGTATTTT. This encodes CASSFWSDTQYF.